This T cell receptor beta chain was captured by sequencing in a study of memory CD8 T cells in hepatitis C reinfection. Study context: HCV reinfection: RNA-positive following two negative tests at least 60 days apart. Late or post reinfection samples were taken 12 to 24 weeks after detection.

Germline V CDR1 and CDR2: LGHNT, FRNRAP. The V gene lost 2 bases and the J gene lost 4 bases, with 5 bases spanning the gap. The CDR3 contains 12 residues. Time point here: late/post reinfection, 12 to 24 weeks after detection. Sorted cells were sequenced directly ex vivo without any in vitro expansion. Control naive CD8 T cells came from two donors at all three reinfection time points. A note on this clone: Its specificity is not known.

Some clones are missing from TCRdb's copy, which holds only in-frame ones; the method was immunoSEQ multiplex PCR. The sample lists tens of thousands of clones, 80% to 90% occurring once. General observations from the study: Conclusions on public clonotypes and secondary clearance were not definitive with a handful of donors.

Sequences were obtained from naive CD8+ T cells sorted from blood. The clonotype comes from a man aged 18 to 29 with hepatitis C virus infection. V gene TRBV12-5 combines with J gene TRBJ2-5; D gene ambiguous. The CDR3, as DNA: TGTGCTAGTGGTTTGAACGGAGAGACCCAGTACTTC. Amino acid sequence: CASGLNGETQYF.